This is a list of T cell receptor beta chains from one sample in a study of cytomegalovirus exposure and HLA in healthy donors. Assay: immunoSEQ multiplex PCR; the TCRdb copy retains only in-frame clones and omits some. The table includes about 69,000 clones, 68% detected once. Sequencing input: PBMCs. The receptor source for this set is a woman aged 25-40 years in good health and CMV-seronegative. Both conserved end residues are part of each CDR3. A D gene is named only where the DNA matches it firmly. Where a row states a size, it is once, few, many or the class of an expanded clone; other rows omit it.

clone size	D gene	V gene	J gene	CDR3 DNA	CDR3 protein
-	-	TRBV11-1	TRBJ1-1	TGTGCCAGCAGCTTAAGTCAAAGCGGAGCTTTCTTT	CASSLSQSGAFF
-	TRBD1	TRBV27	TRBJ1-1	TGTGCCAGCAGTTTCCAGGGGGCGAACACTGAAGCTTTCTTT	CASSFQGANTEAFF
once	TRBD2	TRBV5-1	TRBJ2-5	TGCGCCAGCAGCTCGACGACTAGCTCGGAGACCCAGTACTTC	CASSSTTSSETQYF
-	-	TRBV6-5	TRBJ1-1	TGTGCCAGCAGTTGGATCAGGGACACTGAAGCTTTCTTT	CASSWIRDTEAFF
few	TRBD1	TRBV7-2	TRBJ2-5	TGTGCCAGCAGCACGGGGACAGGGGAGGAGACCCAGTACTTC	CASSTGTGEETQYF
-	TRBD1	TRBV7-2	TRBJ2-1	TGTGCCAGCAACAGGGGGCGCATTGCATACAATGAGCAGTTCTTC	CASNRGRIAYNEQFF
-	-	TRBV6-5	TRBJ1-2	TGTGCCAGCAGTTACTCGAGGGCGGGTGGCTACACCTTC	CASSYSRAGGYTF
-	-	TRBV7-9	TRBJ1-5	TGTGCCAGCAGTCCTCAGGGTCCCCAGCCCCAGCATTTT	CASSPQGPQPQHF
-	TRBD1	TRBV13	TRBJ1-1	TGTGCCAGCACCTCCCCCGGTGGACAGGTGGGCACTGAAGCTTTCTTT	CASTSPGGQVGTEAFF
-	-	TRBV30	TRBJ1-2	TGTGCCTGGAAGGGGCTTGGAGTAAGACAGAATACTAACTATGGCTACACCTTC	CAWKGLGVRQNTNYGYTF
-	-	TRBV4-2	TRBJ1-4	TGTGCCAGCAGCCAAACGGGGGGCGGGGAAAAACTGTTTTTT	CASSQTGGGEKLFF
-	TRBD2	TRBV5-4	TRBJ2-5	TGTGCCAGCAGCCCAAGGACTAGCGGGGCCCAAGAGACCCAGTACTTC	CASSPRTSGAQETQYF
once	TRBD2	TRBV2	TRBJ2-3	TGTGCCAGCAGGCAGACTAGCGGGACTACAGATACGCAGTATTTT	CASRQTSGTTDTQYF
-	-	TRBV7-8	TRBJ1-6	TGTGCCAGCAGCTTAGGTGGGCAGCATTCACCCCTCCACTTT	CASSLGGQHSPLHF
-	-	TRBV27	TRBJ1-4	TGTGCCAGCAGTTCCCTCCACAGGGCCCGCCTTATAAATGAAAAACTGTTTTTT	CASSSLHRARLINEKLFF
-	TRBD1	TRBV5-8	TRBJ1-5	TGTGCCAGCAGCCCTAAGGGACAGGGTATACAGCCCCAGCATTTT	CASSPKGQGIQPQHF
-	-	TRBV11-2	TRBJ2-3	TGTGCCAGCAGTTTAACAGCCCCAGATACGCAGTATTTT	CASSLTAPDTQYF
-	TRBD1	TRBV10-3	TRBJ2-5	TGTGCCATCAGTGATCGACAGGGGGCTATGGCCCAGTACTTC	CAISDRQGAMAQYF
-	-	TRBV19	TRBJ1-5	TGTGCCAGTAGCCGAATCGTAGGGGATTTGAATCAGCCCCAGCATTTT	CASSRIVGDLNQPQHF
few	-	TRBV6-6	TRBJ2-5	TGTGCCAGCAGTTACTCTGATAATAGGGGGACCCAGTACTTC	CASSYSDNRGTQYF
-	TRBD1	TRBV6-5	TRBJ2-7	TGTGCCAGCAGTTACAGGGGGCTCTCCTACGAGCAGTACTTC	CASSYRGLSYEQYF
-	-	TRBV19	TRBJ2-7	TGTGCCAGTAGCTCTAGCGATGAAAGCTCCTACGAGCAGTACTTC	CASSSSDESSYEQYF
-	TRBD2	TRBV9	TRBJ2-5	TGTGCCAGCAGCGTAGGGGGACTAGCGGGAACAGAGACCCAGTACTTC	CASSVGGLAGTETQYF
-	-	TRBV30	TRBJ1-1	TGTGCCTGCAGGGACACCTTGAACACTGAAGCTTTCTTT	CACRDTLNTEAFF
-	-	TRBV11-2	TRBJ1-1	TGTGCCAGCAGCTTAGTGGGCAGGGGAAGGCTGAACACTGAAGCTTTCTTT	CASSLVGRGRLNTEAFF
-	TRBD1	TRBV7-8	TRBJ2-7	TGTGCCAGCAGCCGGACAGGTCTTTACGAGCAGTACTTC	CASSRTGLYEQYF
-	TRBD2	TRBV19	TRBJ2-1	TGTGCCAGTAGTATAGATCCCGCGCTAGCGGGGGGCGTTGAGCAGTTCTTC	CASSIDPALAGGVEQFF
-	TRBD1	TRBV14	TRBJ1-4	TGTGCCAGCAGCCAAGTGGGACAGGGGGCATCTGATGAAAAACTGTTTTTT	CASSQVGQGASDEKLFF
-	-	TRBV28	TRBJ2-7	TGTGCCAGCATCCCCGGTCAGGGAAGGTCCTACGAGCAGTACTTC	CASIPGQGRSYEQYF
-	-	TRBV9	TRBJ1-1	TGTGCCAGCAGCGTCCTCGGGAACACTGAAGCTTTCTTT	CASSVLGNTEAFF
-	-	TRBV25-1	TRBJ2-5	TGTGCCAGCAGTTTGATCGGGGAGACCCAGTACTTC	CASSLIGETQYF
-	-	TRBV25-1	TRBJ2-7	TGTGCCAGCAGTGAAGAGTCGGGGGGGACAGGGTCTGACTACGAGCAGTACTTC	CASSEESGGTGSDYEQYF
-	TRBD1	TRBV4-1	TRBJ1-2	TGCGCCAGCAGCCAAGGCCCAACGAGGGACAGGGGATACCCTAACTATGGCTACACCTTC	CASSQGPTRDRGYPNYGYTF
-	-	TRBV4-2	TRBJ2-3	TGTGCCAGCAGCGTAAACTCGGGGGGCACAGATACGCAGTATTTT	CASSVNSGGTDTQYF
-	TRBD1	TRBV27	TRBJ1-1	TGTGCCAGCAACACACAGGGGGCCACTGAAGCTTTCTTT	CASNTQGATEAFF
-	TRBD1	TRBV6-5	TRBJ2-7	TGTGCCAGCAGTCCCGGGACAGGGGTCGCCGAGCAGTACTTC	CASSPGTGVAEQYF
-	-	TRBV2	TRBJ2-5	TGTGCCAGCAGTGTACGTCAGGGAGAGACCCAGTACTTC	CASSVRQGETQYF
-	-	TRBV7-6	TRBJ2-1	TGTGCCAGCAGCTTAGAGAAGACAGAGCAGTTCTTC	CASSLEKTEQFF
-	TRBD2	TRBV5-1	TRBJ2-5	TGCGCCAGCAGAATTTCCGCGGGGGGCCTTAGGGAGACCCAGTACTTC	CASRISAGGLRETQYF
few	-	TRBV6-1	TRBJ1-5	TGTGCCAGCAGTGAAGGGAGGGTTGGCAATCAGCCCCAGCATTTT	CASSEGRVGNQPQHF
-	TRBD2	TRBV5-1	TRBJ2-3	TGCGCCAGCAGCCCCCCTAGCGGGGGCGCAGATACGCAGTATTTT	CASSPPSGGADTQYF
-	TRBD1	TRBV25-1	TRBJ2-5	TGTGCCACATCGGACAGGGAAAAAGAGACCCAGTACTTC	CATSDREKETQYF
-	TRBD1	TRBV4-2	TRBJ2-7	TGTGCCAGCAGCTCAACCCCGGGACAGATTTTATACGAGCAGTACTTC	CASSSTPGQILYEQYF
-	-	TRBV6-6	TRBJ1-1	TGTGCCAGCAGCCCCCGGGAGGCGGGGGGGCCAGAAGCTTTCTTT	CASSPREAGGPEAFF
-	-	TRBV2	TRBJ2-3	TGTGCCAGCAGTGCGGAGGGTTTAGATACGCAGTATTTT	CASSAEGLDTQYF